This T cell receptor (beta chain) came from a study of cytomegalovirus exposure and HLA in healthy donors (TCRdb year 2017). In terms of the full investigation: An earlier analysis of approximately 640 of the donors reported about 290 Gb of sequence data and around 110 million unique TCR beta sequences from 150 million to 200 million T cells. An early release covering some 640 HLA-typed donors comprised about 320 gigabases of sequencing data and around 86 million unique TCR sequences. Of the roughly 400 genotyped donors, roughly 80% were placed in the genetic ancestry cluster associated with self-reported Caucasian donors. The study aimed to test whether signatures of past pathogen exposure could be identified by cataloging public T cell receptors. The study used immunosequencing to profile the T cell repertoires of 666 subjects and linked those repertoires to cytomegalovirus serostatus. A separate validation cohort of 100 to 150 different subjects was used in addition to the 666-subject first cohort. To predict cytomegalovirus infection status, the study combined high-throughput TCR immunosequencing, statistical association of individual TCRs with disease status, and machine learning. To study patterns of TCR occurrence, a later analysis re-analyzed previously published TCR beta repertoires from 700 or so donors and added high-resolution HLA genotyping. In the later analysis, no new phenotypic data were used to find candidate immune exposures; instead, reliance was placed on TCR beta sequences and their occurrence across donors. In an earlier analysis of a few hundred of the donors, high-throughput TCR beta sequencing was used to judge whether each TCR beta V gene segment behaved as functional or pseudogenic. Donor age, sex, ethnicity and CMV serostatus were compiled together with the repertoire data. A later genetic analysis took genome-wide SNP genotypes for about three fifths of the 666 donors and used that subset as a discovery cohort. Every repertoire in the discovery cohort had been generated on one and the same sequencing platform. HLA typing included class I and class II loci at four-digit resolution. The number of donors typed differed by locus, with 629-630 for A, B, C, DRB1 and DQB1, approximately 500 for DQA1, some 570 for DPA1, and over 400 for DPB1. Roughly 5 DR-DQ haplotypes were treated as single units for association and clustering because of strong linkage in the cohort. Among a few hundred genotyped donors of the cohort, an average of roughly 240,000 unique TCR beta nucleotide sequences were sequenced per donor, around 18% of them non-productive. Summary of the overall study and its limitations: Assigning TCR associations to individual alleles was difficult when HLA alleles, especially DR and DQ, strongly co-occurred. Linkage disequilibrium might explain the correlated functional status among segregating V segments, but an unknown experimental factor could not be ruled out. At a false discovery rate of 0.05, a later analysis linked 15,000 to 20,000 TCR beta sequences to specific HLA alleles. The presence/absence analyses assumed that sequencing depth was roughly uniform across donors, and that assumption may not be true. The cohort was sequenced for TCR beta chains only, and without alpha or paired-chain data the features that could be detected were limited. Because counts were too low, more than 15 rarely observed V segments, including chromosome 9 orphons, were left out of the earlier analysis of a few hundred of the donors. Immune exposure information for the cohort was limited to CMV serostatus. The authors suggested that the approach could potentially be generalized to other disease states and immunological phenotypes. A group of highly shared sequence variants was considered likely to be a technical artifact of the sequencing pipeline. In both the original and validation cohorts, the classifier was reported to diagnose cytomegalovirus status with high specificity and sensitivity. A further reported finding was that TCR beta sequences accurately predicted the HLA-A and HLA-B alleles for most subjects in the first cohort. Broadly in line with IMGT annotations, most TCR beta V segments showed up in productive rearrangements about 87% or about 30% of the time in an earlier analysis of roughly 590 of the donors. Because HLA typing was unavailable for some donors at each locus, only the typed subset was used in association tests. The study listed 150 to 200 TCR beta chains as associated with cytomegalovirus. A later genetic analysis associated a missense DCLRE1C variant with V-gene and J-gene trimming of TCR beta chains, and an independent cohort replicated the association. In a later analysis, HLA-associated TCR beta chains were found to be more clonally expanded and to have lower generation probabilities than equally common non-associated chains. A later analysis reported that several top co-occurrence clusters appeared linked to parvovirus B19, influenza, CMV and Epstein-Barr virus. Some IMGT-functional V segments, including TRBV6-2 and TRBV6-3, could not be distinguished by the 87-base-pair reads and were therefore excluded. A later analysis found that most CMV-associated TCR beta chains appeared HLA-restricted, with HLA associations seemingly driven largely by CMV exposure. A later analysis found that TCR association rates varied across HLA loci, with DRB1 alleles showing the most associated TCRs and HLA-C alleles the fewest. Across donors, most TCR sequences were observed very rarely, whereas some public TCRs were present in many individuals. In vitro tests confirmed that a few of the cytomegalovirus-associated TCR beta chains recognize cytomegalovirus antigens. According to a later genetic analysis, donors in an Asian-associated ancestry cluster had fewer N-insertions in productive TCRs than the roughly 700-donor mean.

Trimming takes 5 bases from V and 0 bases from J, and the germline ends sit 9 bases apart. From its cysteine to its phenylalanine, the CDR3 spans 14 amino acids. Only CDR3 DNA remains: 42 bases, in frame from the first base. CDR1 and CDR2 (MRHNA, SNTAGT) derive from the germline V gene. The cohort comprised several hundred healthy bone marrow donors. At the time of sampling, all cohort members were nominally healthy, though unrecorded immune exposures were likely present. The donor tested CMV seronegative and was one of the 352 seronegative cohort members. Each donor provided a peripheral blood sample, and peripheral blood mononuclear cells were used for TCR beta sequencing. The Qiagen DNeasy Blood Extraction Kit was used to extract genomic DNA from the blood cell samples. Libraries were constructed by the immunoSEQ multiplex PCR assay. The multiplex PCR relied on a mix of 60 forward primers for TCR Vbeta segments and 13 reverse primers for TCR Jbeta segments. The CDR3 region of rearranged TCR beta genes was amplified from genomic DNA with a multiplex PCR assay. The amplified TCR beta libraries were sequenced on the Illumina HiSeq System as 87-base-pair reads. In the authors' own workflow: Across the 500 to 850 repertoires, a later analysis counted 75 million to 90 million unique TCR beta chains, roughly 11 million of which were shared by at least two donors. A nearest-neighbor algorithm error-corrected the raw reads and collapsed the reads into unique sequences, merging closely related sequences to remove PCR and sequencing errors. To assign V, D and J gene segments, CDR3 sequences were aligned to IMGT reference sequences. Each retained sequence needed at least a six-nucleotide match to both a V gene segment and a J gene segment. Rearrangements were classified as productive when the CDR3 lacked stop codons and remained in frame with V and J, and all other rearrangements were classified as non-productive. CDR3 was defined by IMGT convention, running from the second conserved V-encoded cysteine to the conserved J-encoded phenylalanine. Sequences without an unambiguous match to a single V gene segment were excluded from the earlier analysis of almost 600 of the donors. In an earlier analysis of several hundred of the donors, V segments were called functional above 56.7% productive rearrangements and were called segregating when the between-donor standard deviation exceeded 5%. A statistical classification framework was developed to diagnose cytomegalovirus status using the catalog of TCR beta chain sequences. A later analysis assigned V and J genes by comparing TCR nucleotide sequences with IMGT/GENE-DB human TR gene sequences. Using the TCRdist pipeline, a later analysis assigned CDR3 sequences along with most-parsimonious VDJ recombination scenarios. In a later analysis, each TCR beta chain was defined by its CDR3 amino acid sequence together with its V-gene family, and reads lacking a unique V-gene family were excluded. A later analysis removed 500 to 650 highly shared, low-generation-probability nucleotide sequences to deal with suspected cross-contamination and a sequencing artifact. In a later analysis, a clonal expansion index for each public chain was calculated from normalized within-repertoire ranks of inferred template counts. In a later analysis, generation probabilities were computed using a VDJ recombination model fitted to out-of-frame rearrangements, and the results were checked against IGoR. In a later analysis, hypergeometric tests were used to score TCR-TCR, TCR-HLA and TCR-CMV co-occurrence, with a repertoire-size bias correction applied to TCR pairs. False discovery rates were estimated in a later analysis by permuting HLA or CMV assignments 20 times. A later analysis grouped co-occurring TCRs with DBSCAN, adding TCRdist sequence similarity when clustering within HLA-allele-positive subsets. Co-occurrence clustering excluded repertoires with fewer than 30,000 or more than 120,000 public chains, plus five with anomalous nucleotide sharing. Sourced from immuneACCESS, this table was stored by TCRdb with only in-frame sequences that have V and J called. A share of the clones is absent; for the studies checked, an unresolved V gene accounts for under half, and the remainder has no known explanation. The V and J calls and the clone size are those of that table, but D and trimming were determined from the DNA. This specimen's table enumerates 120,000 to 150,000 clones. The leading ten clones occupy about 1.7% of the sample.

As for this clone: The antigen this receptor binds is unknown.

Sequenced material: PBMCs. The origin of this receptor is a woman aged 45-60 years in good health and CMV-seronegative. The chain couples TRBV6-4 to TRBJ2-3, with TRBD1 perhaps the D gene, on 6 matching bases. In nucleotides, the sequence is TGTGCCAGCAGTCCCGGGACAAGCACAGATACGCAGTATTTT. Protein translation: CASSPGTSTDTQYF.